Listed below are T cell receptor beta chains from one sample, sequenced in a study of blood T cell repertoires in COVID-19. Some clones are missing from TCRdb's copy, which holds only in-frame ones; the method was immunoSEQ multiplex PCR. This sample has hundreds of thousands of clones, with more than 70% found just once. Sequenced: PBMCs or T cells enriched from blood (not recorded which). The receptor set was obtained from a man in his forties in a cohort exposed to, infected with or recovered from COVID-19 (not recorded which). Each CDR3 is given without its conserved first and last residue. The order of the fields is CDR3 protein, V gene, J gene.

CDR3aa: ASSFGVAGVQETQY
v_gene: TRBV7-9
j_gene: TRBJ2-5

CDR3aa: SASSVFSTDTQY
v_gene: TRBV20-1
j_gene: TRBJ2-3

CDR3aa: ASSLSSGELF
v_gene: TRBV5-6
j_gene: TRBJ2-2

CDR3aa: ASSTGEDQPQH
v_gene: TRBV18
j_gene: TRBJ1-5

CDR3aa: ASSEALSTDIQY
v_gene: TRBV6-1
j_gene: TRBJ2-4

CDR3aa: ASSVPRGENTEAF
v_gene: TRBV7-9
j_gene: TRBJ1-1

CDR3aa: ASSPDRGFYTEAF
v_gene: TRBV18
j_gene: TRBJ1-1

CDR3aa: ASSLAASGFYEQF
v_gene: TRBV5-6
j_gene: TRBJ2-1

CDR3aa: ATSDEELPYNSPLH
v_gene: TRBV24-1
j_gene: TRBJ1-6

CDR3aa: ASSEARGQSNYGYT
v_gene: TRBV6-1
j_gene: TRBJ1-2

CDR3aa: ASSSPSGGAYNEQF
v_gene: TRBV28
j_gene: TRBJ2-1

CDR3aa: ASSPDNGQPQH
v_gene: TRBV19
j_gene: TRBJ1-5

CDR3aa: ASSLNPGTGNEKLF
v_gene: TRBV5-5
j_gene: TRBJ1-4

CDR3aa: ASSTGSGVIYEQY
v_gene: TRBV7-8
j_gene: TRBJ2-7

CDR3aa: ASSVQGYGYT
v_gene: TRBV6-5
j_gene: TRBJ1-2

CDR3aa: ASLSTSGSTDTQY
v_gene: TRBV6-6
j_gene: TRBJ2-3

CDR3aa: ASSFVSTDTQY
v_gene: TRBV27
j_gene: TRBJ2-3

CDR3aa: ASSELQGSYNSPLH
v_gene: TRBV2
j_gene: TRBJ1-6

CDR3aa: ASSPAGNQPQH
v_gene: TRBV18
j_gene: TRBJ1-5

CDR3aa: ASSLQFTEAF
v_gene: TRBV7-9
j_gene: TRBJ1-1

CDR3aa: ASRSSVNYGYT
v_gene: TRBV5-1
j_gene: TRBJ1-2

CDR3aa: ASSPPSTDTQY
v_gene: TRBV5-1
j_gene: TRBJ2-3

CDR3aa: ASSQQGAGTVYGYT
v_gene: TRBV5-1
j_gene: TRBJ1-2

CDR3aa: ASSGQGVSDTQY
v_gene: TRBV19
j_gene: TRBJ2-3

CDR3aa: ASSTVWEGSYGYT
v_gene: TRBV19
j_gene: TRBJ1-2

CDR3aa: AIGGGAVTEAF
v_gene: TRBV10-3
j_gene: TRBJ1-1

CDR3aa: ASSESRLRGFSGELF
v_gene: TRBV10-1
j_gene: TRBJ2-2

CDR3aa: ASSIGGGEQY
v_gene: TRBV27
j_gene: TRBJ2-7

CDR3aa: ASSQDTRQVNTEAF
v_gene: TRBV4-1
j_gene: TRBJ1-1

CDR3aa: ASKPGSGANVLT
v_gene: TRBV3-1/TRBV3-2
j_gene: TRBJ2-6

CDR3aa: ASSLSRGLANNEQF
v_gene: TRBV27
j_gene: TRBJ2-1

CDR3aa: ASSLRDTQY
v_gene: TRBV7-6
j_gene: TRBJ2-3

CDR3aa: ASTTVENTEAF
v_gene: TRBV2
j_gene: TRBJ1-1

CDR3aa: ASSLIWASTEAF
v_gene: TRBV7-8
j_gene: TRBJ1-1

CDR3aa: ASSRGTGTNEKLF
v_gene: TRBV18
j_gene: TRBJ1-4

CDR3aa: ARSPDYRGRRGHQPQH
v_gene: TRBV5-3
j_gene: TRBJ1-5

CDR3aa: ASSQGGTGVDEQY
v_gene: TRBV4-2
j_gene: TRBJ2-7

CDR3aa: SARQVEQY
v_gene: TRBV20-1
j_gene: TRBJ2-7

CDR3aa: ASSMAGGYT
v_gene: TRBV19
j_gene: TRBJ1-2

CDR3aa: ASSLGTSGYEQY
v_gene: TRBV5-1
j_gene: TRBJ2-7

CDR3aa: ASSFYPSTAYSGANVLT
v_gene: TRBV11-2
j_gene: TRBJ2-6

CDR3aa: ASSTGVNTEAF
v_gene: TRBV19
j_gene: TRBJ1-1

CDR3aa: ASSRGTGVNTEAF
v_gene: TRBV19
j_gene: TRBJ1-1

CDR3aa: SSNGRANTEAF
v_gene: TRBV29-1
j_gene: TRBJ1-1

CDR3aa: ASSRTDRGEDGYT
v_gene: TRBV28
j_gene: TRBJ1-2

CDR3aa: ASSLVGGVDQPQH
v_gene: TRBV7-2
j_gene: TRBJ1-5

CDR3aa: AIRTGAASGTSLHEQF
v_gene: TRBV10-3
j_gene: TRBJ2-1

CDR3aa: ASLGAEYNEQF
v_gene: TRBV11-2
j_gene: TRBJ2-1

CDR3aa: ASSAGTSGRARDEQF
v_gene: TRBV10-1
j_gene: TRBJ2-1